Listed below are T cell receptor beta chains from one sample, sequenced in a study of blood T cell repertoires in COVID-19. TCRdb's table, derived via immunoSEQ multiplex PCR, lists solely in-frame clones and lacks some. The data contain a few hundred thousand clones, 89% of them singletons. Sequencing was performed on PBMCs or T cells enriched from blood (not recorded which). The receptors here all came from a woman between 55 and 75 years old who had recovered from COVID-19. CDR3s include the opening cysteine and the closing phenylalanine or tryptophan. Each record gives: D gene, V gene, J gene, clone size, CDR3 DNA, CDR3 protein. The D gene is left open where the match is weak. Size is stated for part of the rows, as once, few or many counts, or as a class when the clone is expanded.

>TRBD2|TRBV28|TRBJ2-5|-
TGTGCCAGCAGTCCTGAAGGACTAGCGCACCAAGAGACCCAGTACTTC
CASSPEGLAHQETQYF
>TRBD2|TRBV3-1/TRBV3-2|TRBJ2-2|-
TGTGCCAGCAGCCCGACTAGCGGGCTGTCTGGGGAGCTGTTTTTT
CASSPTSGLSGELFF
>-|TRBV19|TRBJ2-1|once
TGTGCCAGTAGTACCAGACCTAGCCAGTCCTACAATGAGCAGTTCTTC
CASSTRPSQSYNEQFF
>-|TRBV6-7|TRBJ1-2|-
TGTGCCAGCAGTTACTCGAAGCGGTTCTATGGCTACACCTTC
CASSYSKRFYGYTF
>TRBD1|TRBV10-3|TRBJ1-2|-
TGTGCCATCACCGGACAGGGAGTCAGCTATGGCTACACCTTC
CAITGQGVSYGYTF
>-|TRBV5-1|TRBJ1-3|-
TGCGCCAGCAGCTTGGACCCCGGAGGGGGAGGGTCTGGAAACACCATATATTTT
CASSLDPGGGGSGNTIYF
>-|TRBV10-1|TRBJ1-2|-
TGCGCCAGCAGTGGGACCGGGACACTAAATAACTATGGCTACACCTTC
CASSGTGTLNNYGYTF
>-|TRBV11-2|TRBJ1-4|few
TGTGCCAGCAGCGCCAAAGGACTTACCAATGAAAAACTGTTTTTT
CASSAKGLTNEKLFF
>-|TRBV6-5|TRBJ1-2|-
TGTGCCAGCAGTCCCCCCGGGGATGGCTACACCTTC
CASSPPGDGYTF
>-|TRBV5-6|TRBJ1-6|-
TGTGCCAGCAGCGATCCCCCCCCAGGGGAATCACCCCTCCACTTT
CASSDPPPGESPLHF
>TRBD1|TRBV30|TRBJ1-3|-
TGTGCCTGGAGTACCTGGACAGGTGTGGCTGGAAACACCATATATTTT
CAWSTWTGVAGNTIYF
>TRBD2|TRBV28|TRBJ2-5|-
TGTGCCAGCAGTTTACGGGGGGTTCAAGAGACCCAGTACTTC
CASSLRGVQETQYF
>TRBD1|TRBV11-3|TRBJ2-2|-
TGTGCCAGCAGAGGGACAGGGAACACCGGGGAGCTGTTTTTT
CASRGTGNTGELFF
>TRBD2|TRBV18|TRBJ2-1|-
TGTGCCAGCTCACCACCGGCTAGCGGGGGGGATGAGCAGTTCTTC
CASSPPASGGDEQFF
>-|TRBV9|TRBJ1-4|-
TGTGCCAGCAGCGTAGGTGGGAGTGCTAATGAAAAACTGTTTTTT
CASSVGGSANEKLFF
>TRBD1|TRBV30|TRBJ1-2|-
TGTGCCTGCCTCAGGGGGCCGTCGGACGGCTACACCTTC
CACLRGPSDGYTF
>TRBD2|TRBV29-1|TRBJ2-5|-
TGCAGCGTTAGCGGGGAAGAGACCCAGTACTTC
CSVSGEETQYF
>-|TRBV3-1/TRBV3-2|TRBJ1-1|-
TGTGCCAGCAGCCAAGGGGAGAGGCTCGCGAACACTGAAGCTTTCTTT
CASSQGERLANTEAFF
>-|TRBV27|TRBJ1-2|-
TGTGCCAGCAGTCCCATGGGCGCAACCTATGGCTACACCTTC
CASSPMGATYGYTF
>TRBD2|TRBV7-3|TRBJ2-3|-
TGTGCCAGCAGCTTAATTCCGACGGGAGGGGGTACAGATACGCAGTATTTT
CASSLIPTGGGTDTQYF
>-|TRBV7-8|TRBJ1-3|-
TGTGCCAGCAGCTTGGACTCTCTTGGAAACACCATATATTTT
CASSLDSLGNTIYF
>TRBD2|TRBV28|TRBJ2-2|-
TGTGCCAGCAGTCGGACTAGCGGGAGGGCGTGGGGCACCGGGGAGCTGTTTTTT
CASSRTSGRAWGTGELFF
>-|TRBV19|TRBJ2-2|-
TGTGCCAGCGGTGATATCGGGGAGCTGTTTTTT
CASGDIGELFF
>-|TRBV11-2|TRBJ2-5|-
TGTGCCAGCAGCTTCAGCAGGCAGGAGACCCAGTACTTC
CASSFSRQETQYF
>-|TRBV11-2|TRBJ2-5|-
TGTGCCAGCAGCAAAGACAGAGAAGAGACCCAGTACTTC
CASSKDREETQYF
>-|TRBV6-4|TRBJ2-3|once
TGTGCCAGCAGTGACTCACGCGGGGCCCTCACAGATACGCAGTATTTT
CASSDSRGALTDTQYF
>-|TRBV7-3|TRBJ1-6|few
TGTGCCAGCAGCCACACAAATTCACCCCTCCACTTT
CASSHTNSPLHF
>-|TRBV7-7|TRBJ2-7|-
TGTGCTAGCAGCGTGGGTAGGGGGGGAGAGCAGTACTTC
CASSVGRGGEQYF
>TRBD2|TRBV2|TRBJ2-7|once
TGTGCCAGCAGTGAGGTGTTAGGCGGGGGTCCCTCTTTTTACGAGCAGTACTTC
CASSEVLGGGPSFYEQYF
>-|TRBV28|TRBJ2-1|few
TGTGCCAGCAGTCTCCATGGGACAAACAGTGGGTCTGAGCAGTTCTTC
CASSLHGTNSGSEQFF
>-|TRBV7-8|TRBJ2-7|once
TGTGCCAGCAGCGTCAGGGTCACGGACTACGAGCAGTACTTC
CASSVRVTDYEQYF
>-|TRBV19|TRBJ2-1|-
TGTGCCAGTAGTATGGACGGGGAGAACAATGAGCAGTTCTTC
CASSMDGENNEQFF
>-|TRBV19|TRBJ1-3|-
TGTGCCAGTAGTGTACAGAACTCTGGAAACACCATATATTTT
CASSVQNSGNTIYF